This record concerns one TCR beta chain sequence. Antigen specificity is unknown. These data are taken from a study of beta chain features in type 1 diabetes. Study overall: Patient and healthy donor groups were alike in age, gender and cell yields. Study conclusions and caveats: When Type 1 diabetes patients were examined, their TCRB CDR3s proved moderately but significantly shorter in all four CD4+ subsets.

Expressed TCRB transcripts were sequenced after all isolated RNA was converted to cDNA. TCRdb's table, derived via immunoSEQ multiplex PCR, lists solely in-frame clones and lacks some. This sample has a few hundred thousand clones, with 7.5% to 10% found just once. V lost 3 bases and J 4 bases, leaving 19 bases between the germline ends. This CDR3 has 16 amino acids. Germline values: CDR1 GTSNPN, CDR2 SVGIG (reference sequence). This rearrangement joins TRBV30 to TRBJ2-1; a weak D match, TRBD1 (7 bases). Sequencing used naive CD4+ T cells from blood. The source of this sequence is a woman in her late teens or twenties in good health. CDR3 bases: TGTGCCTGGAGCCCATATGGGGCAGGGGGGTACAATGAGCAGTTCTTC. This codes for CAWSPYGAGGYNEQFF.